A few counts support the clone carrying this T cell receptor beta chain. Time point described: patch test 1, 2 weeks after DPC sensitization. Treatment noted: therapeutic diphenylcyclopropenone sensitization with weekly scalp DPC. Patches went on only after blood had been drawn each time. V was clipped by 5 bases and J by 4 bases, with 6 bases between them. This CDR3 is 12 amino acids long. From germline, CDR1 is SGHTA and CDR2 FQGNSA. The entry originates in a study of human T cells and chemical hapten exposure. TCRdb reprocessed the RACE reads with MiXCR, giving one entry per CDR3 protein. The sample holds about 340,000 distinct CDR3 sequences, roughly 6.9% seen once.

Sequences were derived from whole blood, sampled in connection with sensitization to the hapten diphenylcyclopropenone (DPC). This TCR derives from a woman aged 18-35 years with alopecia areata. Some clones in this sample may be carry-over from other donors' samples. V and J are TRBV7-2 and TRBJ1-5; D is unclear. The CDR3 coding sequence is TGTGCCAGCAGCGTCAATAATCAGCCCCAGCATTTT. Translated, it gives CASSVNNQPQHF.